The clone carrying this T cell receptor beta chain came up many times. The antigen remains unidentified. TCRdb reanalysed the multiplex PCR reads using MiXCR and keeps one entry per CDR3 protein. The sample has about 230,000 distinct CDR3 sequences; around 32% are singletons. The data were obtained in a study of breast tumors, draining lymph nodes, adjacent tissues. Study findings and constraints: That most tumor T cells come from lymph nodes remained unproven.

The lymph nodes were axillary draining lymph nodes from breast cancer patients. The CDR3 extends over 13 amino acids. Trimming left V 4 bases short and J 5 bases short, with 13 bases between. Germline V gene sequence: CDR1 SGHRS, CDR2 YFSETQ. The specimen was axillary lymph node tissue. The origin of this receptor is a female donor with breast cancer. Some clones in this sample may be carry-over from other donors' samples. This chain joins TRBV5-1 and TRBJ2-7, with D perhaps matching TRBD1 or TRBD2 (5 bases each). Here the CDR3 reads CASSQPGTNEQYF. The CDR3 region has the DNA TGCGCCAGCAGCCAACCAGGGACGAACGAGCAGTACTTC.